The rows below give T cell receptor beta chains drawn from one sample of a study of cytomegalovirus exposure and HLA in healthy donors. Measured with immunoSEQ multiplex PCR; TCRdb has only the in-frame clones, and not every one. The repertoire holds tens of thousands of clones, with approximately 65% as singletons. The sequenced material came from PBMCs. These receptors all stem from a man aged 30 to 39 in good health and CMV-seronegative. The CDR3 runs from the conserved cysteine through the conserved F or W. Fields, in order: clone size, J gene, V gene, D gene, CDR3 DNA, CDR3 protein. D genes are given only for firm matches. Clone size, where shown, is once, few, many, or a class for clones that have expanded.

NA,TRBJ1-1,TRBV27,NA,TGTGCCAGCAGTTTGGGCAGGGCGGACACTGAAGCTTTCTTT,CASSLGRADTEAFF
NA,TRBJ1-5,TRBV5-1,TRBD1,TGCGCCAGCAGCTTTTGGACAGGGGATAATCAGCCCCAGCATTTT,CASSFWTGDNQPQHF
NA,TRBJ2-1,TRBV7-2,TRBD1,TGTGCCAGCAGCTTCCGAACCGGGACAGGGGTCAATGAGCAGTTCTTC,CASSFRTGTGVNEQFF
few,TRBJ1-3,TRBV6-6,TRBD1,TGTGCCAGCAAGGGGGCCGCAGGAAACACCATATATTTT,CASKGAAGNTIYF
few,TRBJ1-2,TRBV2,NA,TGTGCCAGCAGTGATACCAGGAACTATGGCTACACCTTC,CASSDTRNYGYTF
few,TRBJ1-1,TRBV19,NA,TGTGCCAGTAGTGTAGGTGCGGGGGGGCGGACCACTGAAGCTTTCTTT,CASSVGAGGRTTEAFF
NA,TRBJ1-1,TRBV19,NA,TGTGCCAGTAGTATAGGAGTGAACACTGAAGCTTTCTTT,CASSIGVNTEAFF
NA,TRBJ2-7,TRBV5-5,NA,TGTGCCAGCAGCTCCGGACAGAACCTTCTGTACGAGCAGTACTTC,CASSSGQNLLYEQYF
once,TRBJ2-1,TRBV7-6,TRBD2,TGTGCCAGCAGAAGTAGCGGGGGGAGCGGGGCGGCTGAGCAGTTCTTC,CASRSSGGSGAAEQFF
NA,TRBJ2-7,TRBV7-9,NA,TGTGCCAGCAGCCATTCGGACAGAGCCTCCTACGAGCAGTACTTC,CASSHSDRASYEQYF
NA,TRBJ2-5,TRBV9,TRBD2,TGTGCCAGCAGCCCCCGTTTCGGCGGGGGGGTGGAGACCCAGTACTTC,CASSPRFGGGVETQYF
NA,TRBJ1-1,TRBV6-5,TRBD1,TGTGCCAGCAGTTCACCTCGACAGGGAAGCACTGAAGCTTTCTTT,CASSSPRQGSTEAFF
NA,TRBJ1-1,TRBV7-3,NA,TGTGCCAGCAGCTACGGTCTAGTGAACACTGAAGCTTTCTTT,CASSYGLVNTEAFF
NA,TRBJ1-4,TRBV4-2,NA,TGTGCCAGCCGATCAACCGGGACAAGGGAAAAACTGTTTTTT,CASRSTGTREKLFF
few,TRBJ2-3,TRBV7-9,TRBD1,TGTGCCAGCAGCAGGACAGGACATGGCACAGATACGCAGTATTTT,CASSRTGHGTDTQYF
few,TRBJ1-3,TRBV27,NA,TGTGCCAGCAGTTCTCCCACCAGGGATAACACCATATATTTT,CASSSPTRDNTIYF
NA,TRBJ2-7,TRBV5-1,NA,TGCGCCAGCAGCTTGGAGGGGGTAACCTACGAGCAGTACTTC,CASSLEGVTYEQYF
NA,TRBJ2-3,TRBV25-1,NA,TGTGCCAGCATCTTGGCGGGCACAGATACGCAGTATTTT,CASILAGTDTQYF
NA,TRBJ2-3,TRBV27,TRBD2,TGTGCCAGCAGTTTACTAGCGGGAGGAACCACAGATACGCAGTATTTT,CASSLLAGGTTDTQYF
once,TRBJ2-7,TRBV27,NA,TGTGCCAGCAGTTCCCTGGGGGCAGGGGCCGACTACGAGCAGTACTTC,CASSSLGAGADYEQYF
NA,TRBJ2-2,TRBV5-1,NA,TGCGCCAGCAGCTGGGGCGGAGGGAGACCGAACACCGGGGAGCTGTTTTTT,CASSWGGGRPNTGELFF
NA,TRBJ2-7,TRBV23-1,TRBD1,TGCGCCAGCGGCCCCGGGACAGGGGATCCGCACGAGCAGTACTTC,CASGPGTGDPHEQYF
NA,TRBJ1-4,TRBV30,NA,TGTGCCTCCCGGACAGCCGCAACTAATGAAAAACTGTTTTTT,CASRTAATNEKLFF
few,TRBJ1-2,TRBV28,NA,TGTGCCAGCAGTTCCCTCGGGGGGGGAACCTATGGCTACACCTTC,CASSSLGGGTYGYTF
NA,TRBJ2-1,TRBV15,TRBD2,TGTGCCACCAGCAGAGATCTCGGCGGGAGTGGGTACAATGAGCAGTTCTTC,CATSRDLGGSGYNEQFF
NA,TRBJ1-2,TRBV27,NA,TGTGCCAGCAGTTTAACAGCAGCTAACTATGGCTACACCTTC,CASSLTAANYGYTF
NA,TRBJ1-4,TRBV7-8,TRBD1,TGTGCCAGCAGCTTAGTGGACAGGGGGGAAAAACTGTTTTTT,CASSLVDRGEKLFF
NA,TRBJ1-2,TRBV6-5,TRBD1,TGTGCCAGCAGTCTAAACCGGGACAGGGACTATGGCTACACCTTC,CASSLNRDRDYGYTF
NA,TRBJ1-5,TRBV28,NA,TGTGCCAGCAGTTCAGGTCGGGGGGCTCGTCAGCCCCAGCATTTT,CASSSGRGARQPQHF
NA,TRBJ2-3,TRBV11-2,TRBD1,TGTGCCAGCAGCTACCGGGACAGGGGGAGGACAGATACGCAGTATTTT,CASSYRDRGRTDTQYF
NA,TRBJ1-2,TRBV29-1,NA,TGCAGCGTTGAAGAGCGGGCGGTGGGGGGGGCTTATGGCTACACCTTC,CSVEERAVGGAYGYTF
few,TRBJ2-1,TRBV6-5,NA,TGTGCCAGCGGGCCCCACAACAATGAGCAGTTCTTC,CASGPHNNEQFF
NA,TRBJ1-6,TRBV4-1,NA,TGCGCCAGCAGCCAAGAGGCGGGGGTTGTAAATTCACCCCTCCACTTT,CASSQEAGVVNSPLHF
NA,TRBJ1-1,TRBV5-1,NA,TGCGCCAGCAGCTTGGGTCAGGGGCTGTTGTACACTGAAGCTTTCTTT,CASSLGQGLLYTEAFF
NA,TRBJ1-4,TRBV7-9,NA,TGTGCCAGCAGCTTAGGAGGCTTATGGGAGGAACTGTTTTTT,CASSLGGLWEELFF
NA,TRBJ1-4,TRBV29-1,NA,TGCAGCGTTGATAAGCAGGCGGGGGAAAAACTGTTTTTT,CSVDKQAGEKLFF
few,TRBJ2-1,TRBV9,NA,TGTGCCAGCAGCGTAGCAAAAGCCGGGAGCTCCTACAATGAGCAGTTCTTC,CASSVAKAGSSYNEQFF
NA,TRBJ2-2,TRBV7-3,TRBD1,TGTGCCAGCAGCTTATCGGGCAGGGGGCTCGGGGAGCTGTTTTTT,CASSLSGRGLGELFF
NA,TRBJ1-4,TRBV19,TRBD1,TGTGCCAGTAGGGACAGGGGTCCCGAAAAACTGTTTTTT,CASRDRGPEKLFF
NA,TRBJ1-5,TRBV28,NA,TGTGCCAGCAGGGATCGTCCGGGACAAAATCAGCCCCAGCATTTT,CASRDRPGQNQPQHF
NA,TRBJ1-5,TRBV6-1,TRBD1,TGTGCCAGCAGTGAATCAGGGGGAGGCCAGCCCCAGCATTTT,CASSESGGGQPQHF
few,TRBJ2-4,TRBV5-4,NA,TGTGCCAGCAGCTTGGGCAGGATAGTAGCCAAAAACATTCAGTACTTC,CASSLGRIVAKNIQYF
NA,TRBJ2-1,TRBV6-1,TRBD2,TGTGCCAGCAGCCGGACTAGCGGAAGCGATGAGCAGTTCTTC,CASSRTSGSDEQFF
NA,TRBJ1-6,TRBV27,NA,TGTGCCAGCAGTTTAAACTACTCCTATAATTCACCCCTCCACTTT,CASSLNYSYNSPLHF
NA,TRBJ2-7,TRBV18,NA,TGTGCCAGCTCACGGCAGATCTACGAGCAGTACTTC,CASSRQIYEQYF
NA,TRBJ2-7,TRBV5-1,NA,TGCGCCAGCAGCTTGGTTAGGGGCCCTACCTACGAGCAGTACTTC,CASSLVRGPTYEQYF
NA,TRBJ2-2,TRBV9,TRBD1,TGTGCCAGCAGCGTATTTGAGACAGGGGCCACCGGGGAGCTGTTTTTT,CASSVFETGATGELFF
NA,TRBJ1-5,TRBV30,NA,TGTGCCTGGAGTGTCGGAGGATCCAGCAATCAGCCCCAGCATTTT,CAWSVGGSSNQPQHF
NA,TRBJ2-2,TRBV5-1,NA,TGCGCCAGCAGAGCACCCCCAGGAAACACCGGGGAGCTGTTTTTT,CASRAPPGNTGELFF
NA,TRBJ1-5,TRBV19,TRBD1,TGTGCCAGTATTGGGGAGGAGGGGGCCCGGCAGCCCCAGCATTTT,CASIGEEGARQPQHF
NA,TRBJ2-3,TRBV5-1,TRBD2,TGCGCCAGCAGCTTGGGTTCTAGCGGGGGGGCTGTAGATACGCAGTATTTT,CASSLGSSGGAVDTQYF
NA,TRBJ2-5,TRBV7-3,NA,TGTGCCAGCAGCTTCCGCCCTAGCGCATCACAAGAGACCCAGTACTTC,CASSFRPSASQETQYF
NA,TRBJ1-2,TRBV30,NA,TGTGCCTGGAGTGTAGATCTAAACTATGGCTACACCTTC,CAWSVDLNYGYTF
few,TRBJ2-7,TRBV5-1,TRBD1,TGCGCCAGCAGCTCCTCAGGGGGTGTATCCTACGAGCAGTACTTC,CASSSSGGVSYEQYF